This T cell receptor beta chain emerged from a study of cytomegalovirus exposure and HLA in healthy donors. Study-wide findings and caveats: Later analysis found that TCR beta chains associated with HLA were more clonally expanded than other, equally common chains.

A remark on this clone: The antigen is unknown.

PCR was performed using 60 Vbeta and 13 Jbeta primers. Sequencing used immunoSEQ multiplex PCR; TCRdb keeps in-frame clones, though not all of them. The table lists 130,000 to 150,000 clones, about three quarters of them singletons, with around 3.6% in the top ten. The donors gave bone marrow, and they were healthy. The CDR3 spans 15 residues. In germline, CDR1 is SGHRS, CDR2 YFSETQ. V shed 4 bases and J 3 bases; nucleotides not matched to a gene: 7. This receptor was identified in a man aged 18 to 30 in good health and CMV-seronegative. The chain combines TRBV5-1 with TRBJ2-7; TRBD1 agrees at 10 bases. Input material: PBMCs. DNA for the CDR3: TGCGCCAGCAGCCCCGGGACAGGGGTAGGCTACGAGCAGTACTTC. Protein sequence: CASSPGTGVGYEQYF.